This T cell receptor beta chain was recorded in a study of breast tumors, draining lymph nodes, adjacent tissues. Germline CDR1 reads MNHNS; CDR2 reads SASEGT. V lost 6 bases to trimming and J lost 10 bases; unmatched junction nucleotides: 16. This CDR3 is built from 15 residues. From the multiplex PCR reads, TCRdb called clonotypes with MiXCR, one entry per CDR3 protein. The sample holds about 230,000 distinct CDR3 sequences, about 30% seen once. Only one count was recorded for this clonotype. Its antigen is undetermined. Breast cancer patients provided tissue from their axillary draining lymph nodes. Whole-study findings and limits: Tumor TCR diversity was below lymph nodes but above nontumor tissue. Data fit most tumor T cells coming from lymph node, expanding in tumor. Compared with basal-like, luminal-like tumors shared significantly more repertoire with nontumor tissue.

The sequencing input was axillary lymph node tissue. The V gene is TRBV6-1, the J gene TRBJ1-1; 8 positions agree with TRBD1. This TCR came from a female donor with breast cancer. Some clones in this sample may be carry-over from other donors' samples. The chain's CDR3 is CASRGGGTGTLGAFF. Here the CDR3 DNA reads TGTGCCAGCAGGGGCGGGGGGACAGGCACTCTTGGAGCTTTCTTT.